A single sample is the source of the 14 T cell receptor beta chains below, sequenced in a study of early T cells in non-severe SARS-CoV-2 infection. Each CDR3 protein gets one entry after TCRdb re-called the 5' RACE reads with MiXCR. Of around 76,000 distinct CDR3 sequences listed, over 9% are singletons. The sample was whole blood. The receptor source for this set is an adult who was a healthcare worker with PCR-confirmed SARS-CoV-2 infection or an uninfected control (not recorded which).

This clonotype was seen a handful of times. CDR3 region: CASSPAWDSYNSPLHF. The CDR3 DNA is TGTGCCAGCAGCCCAGCTTGGGACAGCTATAATTCACCCCTCCACTTT. The chain employs TRBV3-1 and TRBJ1-6; 7 bases align to TRBD1. CDR1 is LGHDT and CDR2 is YNNKEL in the germline V gene (reference sequence). The CDR3 spans 16 residues. V gave up 4 bases and J gave up 3 bases; unmatched junction bases: 6.

V is TRBV6-6 and J is TRBJ2-7, with 9 bases lining up with TRBD1. This CDR3 region has 13 residues. V lost 6 bases to trimming and J lost 6 bases; unmatched junction nucleotides: 6. CDR1 is MNHNY, CDR2 SVGAGI, per germline (reference sequence). The CDR3 reads CASRKTGGTEQYF. The DNA for the CDR3 is TGTGCCAGCAGGAAGACAGGGGGTACCGAGCAGTACTTC.

This clonotype was detected only a few times. CDR3 sequence reads: CASSLSRRTPLHF. CDR3 sequence (DNA): TGTGCCAGCAGCCTCTCGCGGCGGACACCCCTCCACTTT. The rearrangement uses TRBV7-3 and TRBJ1-6, with D unclear. The CDR3 contains 13 residues. CDR1 is SGHTA and CDR2 is FQGTGA in the germline V gene. Trimming shortened V by 5 bases and J by 11 bases, and 13 bases separated the two germline ends.

This clonotype was picked up many times. This chain joins TRBV28 and TRBJ2-1; 13 bases match TRBD2. Germline loops: CDR1 MDHEN, CDR2 SYDVKM. After removal of 8 bases from V and 9 bases from J, the junction contained 13 bases not matched to a gene. CDR3 length: 16 residues. The DNA for the CDR3 is TGTGCCAGCCGAAGGACTAGCGGGAGTCTGACGGGTGAGCAGTTCTTC. It yields the protein CASRRTSGSLTGEQFF.

The table lists this clonotype with a few counts. The rearrangement links TRBV18 to TRBJ2-3; no firm D call. The germline CDR1 and CDR2 sequences are KGHSH and LQKENI. Trimming removed 0 bases at V and 12 bases at J, with 16 bases between. The CDR3 has 14 residues. DNA for the CDR3: TGTGCCAGCTCACCACCGAGCACATTGGATGCACAGTATTTT. As protein: CASSPPSTLDAQYF.

V gene TRBV7-9 combines with J gene TRBJ2-5, with TRBD2 as a possible D gene (5 bases). The germline V and J ends were trimmed by 4 bases and 9 bases, with 9 bases remaining between them. The CDR3 runs to 11 residues. Germline V gene data show CDR1 as SEHNR and CDR2 as FQNEAQ (reference sequence). In DNA form, the CDR3 reads TGTGCCAGCAGCTCGCCAGCGGCCCAGTACTTC. Amino acids: CASSSPAAQYF.

This clonotype has a count of ten or more. The chain recombines TRBV28 with TRBJ2-1; 7 positions match TRBD2. Trimming removed 2 bases from V and 9 bases from J; junction bases left unmatched: 13. This CDR3 region has 16 residues. Germline CDR1 reads MDHEN; CDR2 reads SYDVKM. The CDR3 loop reads CASSLASGTPAAEQFF. CDR3 sequence (DNA): TGTGCCAGCAGTTTAGCTAGCGGAACTCCGGCGGCTGAGCAGTTCTTC.

This clonotype showed up just a few times. The chain joins TRBV29-1 to TRBJ2-7; 7 nucleotides align to TRBD1. The V gene end was trimmed by 7 bases and the J gene end by 4 bases; junction bases not matched to a gene: 7. This CDR3 region has 12 residues. Germline CDR1 reads SQVTM; CDR2 reads ANQGSEA. The CDR3 reads CSAWDSGYEQYF. CDR3 in DNA: TGCAGCGCATGGGACAGTGGGTACGAGCAGTACTTC.

The chain links TRBV7-3 to TRBJ2-7, with D maybe TRBD2 (6 bases). This CDR3 contains 14 residues. CDR1 and CDR2 from the germline V gene are SGHTA and FQGTGA. The germline V and J ends were trimmed by 5 bases and 0 bases, with 11 bases remaining between them. CDR3 protein: CASSMGLTSYEQYF. CDR3 DNA: TGTGCCAGCAGCATGGGACTTACCTCCTACGAGCAGTACTTC. Combining the CDR3 with reference TRBV7-3 and TRBJ2-7 gives the whole variable domain GAGVSQTPSNKVTEKGKYVELRCDPISGHTALYWYRQSLGQGPEFLIYFQGTGAADDSGLPNDRFFAVRPEGSVSTLKIQRTERGDSAVYLCASSMGLTSYEQYFGPGTRLTVT.

This clonotype was counted many times. The rearrangement uses TRBV11-2 and TRBJ2-1; no clear D gene. V lost 1 base and J 8 bases, leaving 3 bases between the germline ends. This CDR3 region has 11 residues. CDR1 SGHAT and CDR2 FQNNGV come from the germline V gene. The CDR3 here is CASSLVYEQFF. Written as DNA, the CDR3 is TGTGCCAGCAGCTTAGTATATGAGCAGTTCTTC.

This clonotype was counted at least ten times. The rearrangement uses TRBV29-1 and TRBJ2-5, with D possibly being TRBD2 (6 bases). The CDR3 sequence is 13 residues long. V lost 1 base and J lost 4, with 10 bases in between. Germline V lookup: CDR1 SQVTM, CDR2 ANQGSEA. Here the CDR3 reads CSVEVGGAETQYF. In nucleotides, the CDR3 is TGCAGCGTTGAAGTTGGAGGGGCAGAGACCCAGTACTTC.

This clonotype was observed many times. The V gene is TRBV29-1, the J gene TRBJ2-2; D may be TRBD1 or TRBD2 (5 bases each). V lost 6 bases and J lost 6, with 23 bases in between. Looked up from germline, CDR1 is SQVTM and CDR2 is ANQGSEA. The CDR3 has 16 amino acids. CDR3 amino acids: CSVSKGWGMGAGELFF. The CDR3 nucleotides read TGCAGCGTATCAAAGGGCTGGGGGATGGGAGCCGGGGAGCTGTTTTTT.

This clonotype was counted once. The rearrangement links TRBV28 to TRBJ1-1; the match to TRBD1 covers 7 bases. Losses at the gene ends were 6 bases for V and 5 bases for J; bases not matched to a gene: 9. CDR1 MDHEN and CDR2 SYDVKM come from the germline V gene. The CDR3 contains 14 residues. The DNA of the CDR3 is TGTGCCAGCAGCTTCGACAGGGTACGGACTGAAGCTTTCTTT. Its protein product is CASSFDRVRTEAFF.

The chain recombines TRBV5-1 with TRBJ1-2; D possibly corresponds to TRBD1 (6 bases). V lost 4 bases to trimming and J lost 4 bases, with 14 bases between them. Germline CDR1 SGHRS, CDR2 YFSETQ. The CDR3 is 14 residues long. The DNA of the CDR3 is TGCGCCAGCAGCACAAATTACAGGGCCTATGGCTACACCTTC. Translating gives CASSTNYRAYGYTF. Full variable domain (rest looked up from reference TRBV5-1 and TRBJ1-2): KAGVTQTPRYLIKTRGQQVTLSCSPISGHRSVSWYQQTPGQGLQFLFEYFSETQRNKGNFPGRFSGRQFSNSRSEMNVSTLELGDSALYLCASSTNYRAYGYTFGSGTRLTVV.